This T cell receptor (beta chain) was sequenced during a study of T cell responses to AZD1222 COVID-19 vaccine. Study observations and caveats: The study found Spike-specific TCR breadth and depth rose after two AZD1222 doses.

Concerning this clone: Its antigen is as yet unknown.

The assay was immunoSEQ multiplex PCR, and TCRdb's table has in-frame clones only and misses some. The profile shows fewer than 110,000 clones, roughly 91% of them singletons. V was cut by 6 bases and J by 3 bases, with 12 bases left in between. The CDR3 covers 14 residues. CDR1 and CDR2 from the germline V gene are MNHEY and SMNVEV (reference sequence). The J gene is TRBJ2-1, the V gene TRBV27; D is perhaps TRBD2 (6 bases). This clonotype was sampled from an adult in good health. Here the sequenced sample was peripheral blood, taken on day 0 of AZD1222 vaccination. For the CDR3, the DNA is TGTGCCAGCAGCCGCCTAGCGAGCTACAATGAGCAGTTCTTC. Translated, it gives CASSRLASYNEQFF.